This TCR beta chain was retrieved from a study of CD8+ T cells in alopecia areata (dated by TCRdb to about 2018). Some background on the complete study: The study used high-throughput TCRbeta sequencing to examine T cell clonal expansion in alopecia areata, in both the C3H/HeJ mouse model and human patients. In humans, TCRbeta sequencing was performed on scalp tissue and on sorted CD4+ and CD8+ peripheral blood T cells from healthy controls and from patients with patchy or totalis/universalis alopecia areata. Scalp clonality was compared among normal scalp (n=4), patchy alopecia areata scalp (n=8), and alopecia totalis/universalis scalp (n=8). RNA was extracted with the PAXgene miRNA kit for fixed scalp, the miRNeasy kit for PBMCs, and the RNeasy kit for mouse skin. TCRbeta CDR3 regions were amplified by immunoSEQ multiplex PCR with 35 Vbeta forward and 13 Jbeta reverse primers. What the authors observed across the whole study: Higher clonality and more expanded CD8+ clones were observed in lesional scalp than in normal scalp, particularly in alopecia totalis/universalis, a finding suggestive of antigenic drive. TCR sequences shared between patients were less clear than in mice, possibly partly because of HLA diversity in the patient population. Scalp TCR repertoire analysis is complicated because resident alphabeta T cells in normal human skin are also sequenced, whereas mouse skin is dominated by gammadelta T cells.

Library method: the immunoSEQ multiplex PCR assay. For TCR sequencing, RNA was extracted from every sample and reverse transcribed into cDNA to serve as template. SuperScript III was used to make first-strand cDNA, primed with a 2:1 mix of oligo-dT and random hexamers. A synthetic immune receptor repertoire was used to assess amplification bias, and residual bias was removed computationally. The authors processed their data as follows. After raw reads were preprocessed to remove errors, the CDR3 was defined following IMGT conventions as running from the conserved cysteine to phenylalanine. To get clonality, Shannon entropy was normalized by log2 of the number of productive unique TCRs and the result was subtracted from 1. Whether scalp clones were CD4 or CD8 was inferred by matching scalp TCRbeta sequences against CD4 and CD8 repertoires sorted from blood. In TCRdb, the immuneACCESS table is reduced to in-frame sequences with V and J assigned. These tables do not hold every clone; where another copy was compared, an unresolved V gene accounts for under half, and the others remain unexplained. V, J and clone size are taken as reported in that table, and D and trimming were inferred from the DNA itself. This sample is represented by about 110,000 clones; over 55% of them were singletons. The ten largest make up 20% to 25% of the sample.

Lesional scalp punch biopsies and peripheral blood were obtained from alopecia areata patients. PBMCs were isolated by density centrifugation and stained for CD3, CD4 and CD8, and CD4+ and CD8+ T cells were sorted on a FACSAria. Untreated alopecia areata patients were recruited as part of a multicenter biomarker study. Blood CD8+ T cells from five or six biomarker-study patients were further sorted into NKG2D-low and NKG2D-high fractions. This clone occurred a few times. Its antigen remains unidentified. Base qualities are missing; no much larger clone stands one base away. The receptor comes from a human donor with alopecia areata. Sequencing used NKG2D-low CD8+ T cells sorted from blood. The sample's cell subset or site label, in plain terms: sorted CD8+ NKG2D-low blood T cells.

Here the CDR3 is given as CSVEWNRVAGVGETQYF. The nucleotides are TGCAGCGTTGAATGGAACCGGGTAGCGGGAGTAGGAGAGACCCAGTACTTC. The chain is made from TRBV29-1 and TRBJ2-5; the junction holds 9 bases that match TRBD2. V and J are trimmed by 2 bases and 4 bases, and the gene matches miss 14 bases of the junction. The CDR3, cysteine through phenylalanine, is 17 amino acids long. The read is trimmed to its CDR3 DNA, 51 bases read in frame from base 1. The germline V gene yields SQVTM for CDR1 and ANQGSEA for CDR2.